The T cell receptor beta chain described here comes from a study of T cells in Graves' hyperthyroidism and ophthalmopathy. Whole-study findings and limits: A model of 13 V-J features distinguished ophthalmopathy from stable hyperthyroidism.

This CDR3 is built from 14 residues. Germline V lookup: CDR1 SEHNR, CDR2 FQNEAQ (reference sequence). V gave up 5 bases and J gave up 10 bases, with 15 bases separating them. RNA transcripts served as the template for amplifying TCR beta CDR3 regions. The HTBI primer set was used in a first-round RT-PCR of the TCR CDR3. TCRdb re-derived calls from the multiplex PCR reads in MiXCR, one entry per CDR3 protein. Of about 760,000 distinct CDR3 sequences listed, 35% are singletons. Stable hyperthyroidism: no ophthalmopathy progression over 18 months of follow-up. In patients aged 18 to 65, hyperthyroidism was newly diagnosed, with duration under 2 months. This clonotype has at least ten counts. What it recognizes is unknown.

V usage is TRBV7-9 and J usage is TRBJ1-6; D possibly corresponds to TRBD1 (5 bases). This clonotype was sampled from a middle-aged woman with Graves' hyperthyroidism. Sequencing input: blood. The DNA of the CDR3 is TGTGCCAGCAGCCCAACCCGGGGGGGATCACCCCTCCACTTT. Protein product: CASSPTRGGSPLHF.